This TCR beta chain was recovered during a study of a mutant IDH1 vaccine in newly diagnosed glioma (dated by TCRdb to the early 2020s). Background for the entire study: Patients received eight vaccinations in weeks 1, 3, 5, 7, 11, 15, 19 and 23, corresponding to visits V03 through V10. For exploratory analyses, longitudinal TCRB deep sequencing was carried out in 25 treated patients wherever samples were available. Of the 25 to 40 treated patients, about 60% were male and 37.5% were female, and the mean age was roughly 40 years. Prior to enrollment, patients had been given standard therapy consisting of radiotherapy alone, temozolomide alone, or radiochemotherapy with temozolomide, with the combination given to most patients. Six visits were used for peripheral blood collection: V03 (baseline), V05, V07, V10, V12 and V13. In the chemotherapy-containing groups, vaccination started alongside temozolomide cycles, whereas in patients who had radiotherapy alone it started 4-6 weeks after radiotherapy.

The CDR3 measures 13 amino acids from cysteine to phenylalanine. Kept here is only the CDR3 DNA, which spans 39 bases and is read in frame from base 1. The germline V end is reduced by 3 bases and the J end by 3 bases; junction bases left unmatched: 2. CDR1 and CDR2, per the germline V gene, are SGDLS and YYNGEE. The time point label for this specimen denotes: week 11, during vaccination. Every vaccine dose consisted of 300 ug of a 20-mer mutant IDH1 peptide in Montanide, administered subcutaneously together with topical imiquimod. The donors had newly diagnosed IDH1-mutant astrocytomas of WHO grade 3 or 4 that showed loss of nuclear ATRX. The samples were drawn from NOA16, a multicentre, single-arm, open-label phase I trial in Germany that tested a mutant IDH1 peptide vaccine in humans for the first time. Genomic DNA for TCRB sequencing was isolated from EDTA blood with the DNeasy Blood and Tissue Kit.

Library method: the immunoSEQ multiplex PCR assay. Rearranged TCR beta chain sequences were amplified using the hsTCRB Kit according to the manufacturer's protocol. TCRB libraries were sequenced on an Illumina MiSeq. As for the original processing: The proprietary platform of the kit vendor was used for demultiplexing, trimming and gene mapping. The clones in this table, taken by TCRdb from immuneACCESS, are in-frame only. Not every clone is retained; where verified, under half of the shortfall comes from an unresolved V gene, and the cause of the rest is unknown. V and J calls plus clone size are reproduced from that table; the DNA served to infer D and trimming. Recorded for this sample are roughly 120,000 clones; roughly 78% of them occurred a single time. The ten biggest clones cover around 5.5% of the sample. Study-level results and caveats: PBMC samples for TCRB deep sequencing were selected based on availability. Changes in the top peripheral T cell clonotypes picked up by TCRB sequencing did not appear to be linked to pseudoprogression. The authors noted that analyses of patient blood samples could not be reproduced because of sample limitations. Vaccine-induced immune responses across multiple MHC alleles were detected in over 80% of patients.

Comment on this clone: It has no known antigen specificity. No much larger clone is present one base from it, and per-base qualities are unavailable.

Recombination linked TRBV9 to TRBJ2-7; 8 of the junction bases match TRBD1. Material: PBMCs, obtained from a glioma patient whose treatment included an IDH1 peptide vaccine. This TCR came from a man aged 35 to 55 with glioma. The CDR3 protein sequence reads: CASSATGGYEQYF. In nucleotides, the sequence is TGTGCCAGCAGCGCAACAGGGGGCTACGAGCAGTACTTC.